Following are 8 T cell receptor beta chains from one sample sequenced in a study of blood T cell repertoires in COVID-19. Data came from immunoSEQ multiplex PCR; TCRdb stores just in-frame clones and leaves some out. The sample lists more than 250,000 clones; around 90% were seen once. The sample comprised peripheral blood. The origin of the receptors is a young man who had recovered from COVID-19.

The chain uses TRBV6-2 or TRBV6-3 and TRBJ2-7, with TRBD2 matching over 13 bases. The trim removed 5 bases at V and 4 bases at J, leaving 17 bases unmatched. This CDR3 has 19 amino acids. The germline gives CDR1 MNHEY, CDR2 SVGEGT. The CDR3 loop is CASSTATSGGTLPRYEQYF. Here the CDR3 DNA reads TGTGCCAGCAGTACAGCGACTAGCGGGGGGACTCTTCCCCGTTACGAGCAGTACTTC.

The genes are TRBV6-1 and TRBJ1-2; D may be TRBD1 (5 bases). With 1 base removed from V and 7 bases from J, the gap between germline ends came to 19 bases. Germline loops: CDR1 MNHNS, CDR2 SASEGT. There are 16 residues in the CDR3. The CDR3 is CASSEGFGGGAAGYTF. CDR3 nucleotides: TGTGCCAGCAGTGAAGGGTTCGGAGGAGGGGCGGCTGGCTACACCTTC.

This clone was observed once. The V and J genes are TRBV5-1 and TRBJ1-1; 7 bases map to TRBD1. The CDR3 is made up of 15 amino acids. CDR1 is SGHRS, CDR2 YFSETQ, per germline. With V trimmed by 4 bases and J by 0 bases, 6 bases remained unmatched. The CDR3, as DNA: TGCGCCAGCAGCGACCCGACAGGGATGAACACTGAAGCTTTCTTT. It translates to CASSDPTGMNTEAFF.

The chain joins TRBV29-1 to TRBJ2-3; 12 bases are a match to TRBD2. The CDR3 consists of 15 residues. V was clipped by 5 bases and J by 4 bases; unmatched bases: 7. Germline loops: CDR1 SQVTM, CDR2 ANQGSEA. For the CDR3, the DNA is TGCAGCGTTCAACTAGCGGGAGGTACCCCAGATACGCAGTATTTT. Its translation is CSVQLAGGTPDTQYF.

The chain carries TRBV6-2 or TRBV6-3 and TRBJ1-1; TRBD1 might be the D (6 bases). Trimming took off 5 bases at V and 4 bases at J, with 20 bases between the two ends. Germline CDR1 MNHEY, CDR2 SVGEGT. This CDR3 is 16 amino acids long. CDR3 sequence reads: CASSARIQGRGTEAFF. Here the CDR3 DNA reads TGTGCCAGCAGTGCCCGTATACAGGGACGGGGCACTGAAGCTTTCTTT.

The genes are TRBV27 and TRBJ1-1; TRBD1 matches at 10 bases. Germline V lookup: CDR1 MNHEY, CDR2 SMNVEV (reference sequence). Trimming took 8 bases from V and 3 from J; bases not matched to a gene: 3. The CDR3 is made up of 13 amino acids. The CDR3 is CASADRGDTEAFF. Here the CDR3 DNA reads TGTGCCAGCGCGGACAGGGGGGACACTGAAGCTTTCTTT.

V gene TRBV10-2 combines with J gene TRBJ2-7; TRBD2 matches 9 bases. Germline CDR1 is WSHSY and CDR2 is SAAADI. J lost 2 bases, V lost 2 bases, and 4 bases had no gene match. The CDR3 is 15 amino acids. In DNA form, the CDR3 reads TGCGCCAGCAGTGAGGGGGCGGGAGGGACCTACGAGCAGTACTTC. This encodes CASSEGAGGTYEQYF.

This clone was counted only a few times. V is TRBV4-1 and J is TRBJ2-7, with TRBD2 matching 10 bases. This CDR3 is built from 15 residues. Germline V lookup: CDR1 MGHRA, CDR2 YSYEKL. J gave up 4 bases and V 0 bases, and 3 bases lay outside the gene matches. CDR3 bases: TGCGCCAGCAGCCAAGAGGCTAGCGGGAGTTACGAGCAGTACTTC. Translation: CASSQEASGSYEQYF.